Below, 17 T cell receptor beta chains from the same sample are listed, as sequenced in a study of blood T cell repertoires in COVID-19. Profiling relied on immunoSEQ multiplex PCR, and the TCRdb table lists in-frame clones only, not all of them. This table has a few hundred thousand clones, around nine tenths appearing once. The sequenced material came from peripheral blood. The receptors originated from a man in his fifties or sixties who had recovered from COVID-19.

The chain joins TRBV3-1 (or the pseudogene TRBV3-2) to TRBJ1-1; 8 bases agree with TRBD1. The CDR3 runs to 16 residues. Trimming removed 5 bases from V and 2 bases from J; junction bases left unmatched: 10. From germline, CDR1 is LGHDT and CDR2 YNNKEL (reference sequence). The CDR3 DNA follows: TGTGCCAGCAGCAAATATCCGACAGGGGATAACACTGAAGCTTTCTTT. Amino acids: CASSKYPTGDNTEAFF.

This chain links TRBV10-3 with TRBJ2-3; 8 bases are a match to TRBD2. Germline V lookup: CDR1 ENHRY, CDR2 SYGVKD. V lost 3 bases to trimming and J lost 4 bases; unmatched junction nucleotides: 6. The CDR3 loop spans 15 amino acids. The CDR3 coding sequence is TGTGCCATCAGTGAAGGGCGGGGGGAAGCAGATACGCAGTATTTT. It yields the protein CAISEGRGEADTQYF.

This chain connects TRBV5-6 to TRBJ1-2; 10 positions agree with TRBD1. CDR3 size: 16 residues. CDR1 and CDR2 (germline): SGHDT, YYEEEE. With V trimmed by 1 base and J by 2 bases, 5 bases remained unmatched. The CDR3 protein is CASSLFTGQGNYGYTF. CDR3 sequence (DNA): TGTGCCAGCAGCTTGTTTACGGGACAGGGGAACTATGGCTACACCTTC.

The chain employs TRBV6-9 and TRBJ2-5, with 9 bases matching TRBD1. CDR1 MNHGY and CDR2 SVAAGI come from the germline V gene. This CDR3 is built from 15 residues. Trimming removed 2 bases from V and 1 base from J; junction bases left unmatched: 2. The chain's CDR3 is CASSYGDRVQETQYF. The CDR3 DNA reads as TGTGCCAGCAGTTATGGGGACAGGGTCCAAGAGACCCAGTACTTC.

The chain joins TRBV20-1 to TRBJ1-4; D is unresolved. There are 11 residues in the CDR3. CDR1 is DFQATT, CDR2 SNEGSKA, per germline (reference sequence). V gave up 5 bases and J gave up 5 bases, with 6 bases separating them. In DNA, the CDR3 is TGCAGTGCTTTTAGCAATGAAAAACTGTTTTTT. Encoded protein: CSAFSNEKLFF.

V gene TRBV5-1 combines with J gene TRBJ2-3, with a tentative D call TRBD1 (5 bases). From germline, CDR1 is SGHRS and CDR2 YFSETQ. The CDR3 covers 15 residues. Trimming took off 4 bases at V and 8 bases at J, with 20 bases between the two ends. The CDR3 bases are TGCGCCAGCAGCAGAAACGGACAACAACCAGCTACGCAGTATTTT. Translated: CASSRNGQQPATQYF.

The chain employs TRBV18 and TRBJ2-7, with a weak D call TRBD1 (5 bases). Trimming took 2 bases from V and 4 from J, leaving 12 bases between them. Germline CDR1 KGHSH, CDR2 LQKENI. This CDR3 is built from 14 residues. The CDR3 region has the DNA TGTGCCAGCTCACCAGACAGCGTAGGGTACGAGCAGTACTTC. Translating gives CASSPDSVGYEQYF.

This chain joins TRBV4-2 and TRBJ1-5; a possible D gene is TRBD1 (5 bases). Germline V gene data show CDR1 as LGHNA and CDR2 as YNFKEQ. V shed 0 bases and J shed 0 bases, with 9 bases lying between them. This CDR3 has 16 residues. The CDR3 protein is CASSQEAGNSNQPQHF. CDR3 DNA sequence: TGTGCCAGCAGCCAAGAGGCAGGGAATAGCAATCAGCCCCAGCATTTT.

CDR3 nucleotide sequence: TGTGCCAGCAGTGAAGATGTCAGGGGGGCCTATGGCTACACCTTC. Residues: CASSEDVRGAYGYTF. The rearrangement links TRBV2 to TRBJ1-2; 7 bases fit TRBD1. The V and J ends lost 1 base and 4 bases, in that order; junction bases with no gene match: 6. In germline, CDR1 is SNHLY, CDR2 FYNNEI. The CDR3 contains 15 residues. The variable domain in full, with the rest retrieved from reference TRBV2 and TRBJ1-2, is EPEVTQTPSHQVTQMGQEVILRCVPISNHLYFYWYRQILGQKVEFLVSFYNNEISEKSEIFDDQFSVERPDGSNFTLKIRSTKLEDSAMYFCASSEDVRGAYGYTFGSGTRLTVV.

V gene TRBV7-8 combines with J gene TRBJ2-1; 9 bases are shared with TRBD2. The trim removed 1 base at V and 8 bases at J, leaving 12 bases unmatched. Germline V CDR1 and CDR2: SGHVS, FQNEAQ. This CDR3 is 17 amino acids long. This chain's CDR3 is CASSLVGTSRSNHEQFF. In DNA, the CDR3 is TGTGCCAGCAGCTTAGTCGGGACTAGCCGGTCCAATCATGAGCAGTTCTTC.

CDR3 in amino acids: CAWSVIGFGGRHEQYF. CDR3 DNA: TGTGCCTGGAGTGTAATCGGGTTCGGGGGGCGTCACGAGCAGTACTTC. This chain uses TRBV30 with TRBJ2-7, with TRBD2 as a possible D gene (7 bases). V was clipped by 0 bases and J by 5 bases, with 20 bases between them. Germline V gene lookup returns CDR1 GTSNPN and CDR2 SVGIG (reference sequence). The CDR3 totals 16 residues.

V is TRBV29-1 and J is TRBJ2-7, with a weak D call TRBD2 (7 bases). The V gene lost 7 bases and the J gene lost 3 bases, with 16 bases spanning the gap. The CDR3 sequence is 13 residues long. Germline V lookup: CDR1 SQVTM, CDR2 ANQGSEA. The DNA for the CDR3 is TGCAGCGCTTGTGGGGAGGGGGGCTACGAGCAGTACTTC. Its translation: CSACGEGGYEQYF.

This chain links TRBV7-3 with TRBJ1-2; 7 nucleotides match TRBD1. The CDR3 is 15 amino acids. V gave up 5 bases and J gave up 6 bases; unmatched junction bases: 12. CDR1 SGHTA and CDR2 FQGTGA come from the germline V gene. CDR3 amino acids: CASSIFRDSLDGYTF. The CDR3, as DNA: TGTGCCAGCAGCATTTTCCGGGACAGTCTAGATGGCTACACCTTC. Full variable domain (rest looked up from reference TRBV7-3 and TRBJ1-2): GAGVSQTPSNKVTEKGKYVELRCDPISGHTALYWYRQSLGQGPEFLIYFQGTGAADDSGLPNDRFFAVRPEGSVSTLKIQRTERGDSAVYLCASSIFRDSLDGYTFGSGTRLTVV.

This clone was recorded at least ten times. The chain links TRBV30 to TRBJ1-2; no clear D gene. This CDR3 spans 12 amino acids. The V gene's germline CDR1 is GTSNPN and CDR2 SVGIG (reference sequence). The V end was cut by 2 bases, the J end by 4 bases, with 8 bases between. The CDR3 region has the DNA TGTGCCTGGAGTCAGTGGAGCTATGGCTACACCTTC. Translation gives CAWSQWSYGYTF.

The chain combines TRBV29-1 with TRBJ2-7, with D possibly being TRBD2 (7 bases). CDR3 length: 13 amino acids. The V end lost 1 base, the J end lost 7 bases, and 14 bases lay between the germline ends. CDR1 SQVTM and CDR2 ANQGSEA come from the germline V gene. The DNA of the CDR3 is TGCAGCGTTGAAGTTGGGGGGGGCCGGGAGCAGTACTTC. Translating gives CSVEVGGGREQYF.

This clone was observed a few times. The CDR3 DNA is TGTGCCAGCAGTGAAGTGCTAGCGGGAGCCGAGCAGTACTTC. It yields the protein CASSEVLAGAEQYF. V is TRBV2 and J is TRBJ2-7; 10 positions match TRBD2. Germline CDR1 and CDR2: SNHLY and FYNNEI. This CDR3 is built from 14 residues. The J segment lost 6 bases and the V segment lost 1 base, leaving 3 bases of the junction unmatched.

This clone was detected only once. The chain links TRBV18 to TRBJ1-1, with TRBD1 matching over 7 bases. The CDR3 extends over 15 amino acids. Germline CDR1 KGHSH, CDR2 LQKENI. After removal of 0 bases from V and 3 bases from J, the junction contained 4 bases not matched to a gene. CDR3: CASSPPRDRDTEAFF. CDR3 nucleotides: TGTGCCAGCTCACCACCAAGGGACAGAGACACTGAAGCTTTCTTT.